A single sample gave rise to the 12 T cell receptor beta chains below, sequenced in a study of naive and memory T cell subsets. Both TRBC1 and TRBC2 were covered by a beta constant-region primer of two equimolar oligonucleotides. TCRdb re-derived calls from the UMI-ligation and nested PCR reads in MiXCR, one entry per CDR3 protein. The sample holds around 160,000 distinct CDR3 sequences, over 15% seen once. The source material was naive CD4+ T cells from blood. The receptor set was obtained from a human donor in good health.

V gene TRBV20-1 combines with J gene TRBJ2-7, with TRBD2 as a possible D gene (5 bases). The V and J ends lost 3 bases and 3 bases respectively, with 12 bases between them. Germline V lookup: CDR1 DFQATT, CDR2 SNEGSKA (reference sequence). This CDR3 has 13 amino acids. CDR3 sequence (DNA): TGCAGTGCTAGCCGGGGAATTGGCTACGAGCAGTACTTC. This translates into CSASRGIGYEQYF.

This clonotype was detected a few times. J is TRBJ2-5 and V is TRBV3-1, with a tentative D call TRBD2 (6 bases). The germline V gene encodes CDR1 LGHDT and CDR2 YNNKEL (reference sequence). The CDR3 is 13 residues long. Between the trimmed V and J ends, which lost 2 bases and 4 bases, there was a span of 8 bases. Here the CDR3 DNA reads TGTGCCAGCAGCCAAAACGGGAGAGAGACCCAGTACTTC. This translates into CASSQNGRETQYF.

The chain is built from TRBV12-5 and TRBJ1-1; possibly TRBD1 for D (6 bases). The CDR3 contains 18 residues. Deletions cut 5 bases from V and 3 bases from J, with 25 bases between. Germline-derived CDR1 and CDR2 are LGHNT and FRNRAP. CDR3 DNA sequence: TGTGCTAGTGGTCTGACGGTAAGGGGGGCAGGGCGGGACACTGAAGCTTTCTTT. Translating gives CASGLTVRGAGRDTEAFF.

In its sample, this clonotype was seen many times. The chain uses TRBV7-2 and TRBJ1-1; 9 bases line up with TRBD1. The CDR3 length is 15 residues. V lost 3 bases to trimming and J lost 3 bases; unmatched junction nucleotides: 5. Germline V CDR1 and CDR2: SGHTA, FQGNSA. This chain's CDR3 is CASSLMTGGHTEAFF. Here the CDR3 DNA reads TGTGCCAGCAGCTTGATGACAGGGGGACACACTGAAGCTTTCTTT.

This clonotype came up a few times. The rearrangement links TRBV20-1 to TRBJ2-1, with 10 positions matching TRBD2. CDR3 length equals 16 residues. The germline V gene encodes CDR1 DFQATT and CDR2 SNEGSKA (reference sequence). J lost 1 base, V lost 4 bases, and 7 bases had no gene match. CDR3 protein: CSAKEKGLASYNEQFF. CDR3 in DNA: TGCAGTGCTAAAGAAAAGGGACTAGCGTCCTACAATGAGCAGTTCTTC.

The chain uses TRBV18 and TRBJ2-7; D unresolved. This CDR3 contains 13 residues. CDR1 and CDR2 from the germline V gene are KGHSH and LQKENI. The germline V and J ends were trimmed by 2 bases and 6 bases, with 11 bases remaining between them. CDR3 amino acids: CASSPKMDTEQYF. For the CDR3, the DNA is TGTGCCAGCTCACCAAAGATGGATACCGAGCAGTACTTC.

The rearrangement joins TRBV5-1 to TRBJ1-1; D remains unclear. V was pared by 6 bases and J by 1 base, with 16 bases between. The CDR3 contains 15 residues. Germline lookup yields CDR1 SGHRS and CDR2 YFSETQ. This chain's CDR3 is CASKLRVGRNTEAFF. CDR3 bases: TGCGCCAGCAAGCTGAGGGTTGGGAGGAACACTGAAGCTTTCTTT. The full variable domain, its missing parts supplied by reference TRBV5-1 and TRBJ1-1, is KAGVTQTPRYLIKTRGQQVTLSCSPISGHRSVSWYQQTPGQGLQFLFEYFSETQRNKGNFPGRFSGRQFSNSRSEMNVSTLELGDSALYLCASKLRVGRNTEAFFGQGTRLTVV.

This clonotype has just a few counts. The chain employs TRBV7-8 and TRBJ2-7, with TRBD2 identical over 12 bases. V dropped 3 bases and J dropped 6; count of bases not matched to a gene: 3. The CDR3 runs 14 residues. Germline V gene sequence: CDR1 SGHVS, CDR2 FQNEAQ. The CDR3 region has the DNA TGTGCCAGCAGCTTTGCTAGCGGGAGGGGCGAGCAGTACTTC. It yields the protein CASSFASGRGEQYF.

The genes are TRBV6-5 and TRBJ2-7; D may be TRBD1 (5 bases). The germline V and J ends were trimmed by 5 bases and 0 bases, with 8 bases remaining between them. The CDR3 consists of 13 residues. The germline CDR1 and CDR2 sequences are MNHEY and SVGAGI. CDR3 coding DNA: TGTGCCAGCAGTAGGACAAGCTCCTACGAGCAGTACTTC. It is translated as CASSRTSSYEQYF.

The chain joins TRBV7-3 to TRBJ1-1; tentative D call: TRBD1 (6 bases). Between the trimmed V and J ends, which lost 5 bases and 1 base, there was a span of 14 bases. The CDR3 is 15 residues long. Germline V gives CDR1 SGHTA, CDR2 FQGTGA. The CDR3 nucleotides are TGTGCCAGCAGCCTCCAACCGACAGGGAACACTGAAGCTTTCTTT. Translated, it gives CASSLQPTGNTEAFF.

This clonotype was seen a handful of times. The rearrangement joins TRBV7-7 to TRBJ2-5; D remains unclear. The CDR3 has 13 residues. Per the germline V gene, CDR1 is SSHAT and CDR2 is FNYEAQ (reference sequence). V shed 0 bases and J shed 2 bases, with 4 bases lying between them. The CDR3 DNA is TGTGCCAGCAGCTTAGCGCAACAAGAGACCCAGTACTTC. This sequence encodes CASSLAQQETQYF. The full variable domain, rest sourced from reference TRBV7-7 and TRBJ2-5, is GAGVSQSPRYKVTKRGQDVTLRCDPISSHATLYWYQQALGQGPEFLTYFNYEAQPDKSGLPSDRFSAERPEGSISTLTIQRTEQRDSAMYRCASSLAQQETQYFGPGTRLLVL.

V is TRBV7-2 and J is TRBJ2-1; 10 bases line up with TRBD2. The CDR3 has 15 residues. V dropped 5 bases and J dropped 3; count of bases not matched to a gene: 4. CDR1 SGHTA and CDR2 FQGNSA come from the germline V gene. For the CDR3, the DNA is TGTGCCAGCAGCAACGGACTAGCGGTCTACAATGAGCAGTTCTTC. Its protein product is CASSNGLAVYNEQFF.